The following is a T cell receptor (beta chain) sequence with its context. Its antigen is unknown. Assay used: immunoSEQ multiplex PCR; TCRdb lists only in-frame clones, some missing. The sample shows around 1.5 million clones, approximately 98% of them seen only once. This specimen belongs to a study of shared clonotypes between healthy human individuals. General study results and limits: Naive subsets, compared against memory subsets, generally had larger estimated richness values.

Germline V gene lookup returns CDR1 SGHNT and CDR2 YYREEE (reference sequence). CDR3 length: 15 amino acids. V shed 0 bases and J shed 3 bases, with 13 bases lying between them. The sequence came from a man aged 25 to 45 in good health. The chain carries TRBV5-4 and TRBJ2-7; maybe TRBD2 (7 bases). Sequencing was done on a sample of naive CD4+ T cells sorted from blood. Subset specified: CD45RA+ positively selected. The CDR3 sequence is CASSLDARGRYEQYF. For the CDR3, the DNA is TGTGCCAGCAGCTTGGATGCGCGGGGGCGCTACGAGCAGTACTTC.